Sequencing of this TCR beta chain was carried out in a study of blood T cell repertoires in COVID-19. Study overall: PBMCs, B-cell-depleted T cells, or T cells provided the cDNA or gDNA that made up the material.

CDR3 size: 14 residues. Germline assignment: CDR1 MNHEY and CDR2 SMNVEV (reference sequence). J lost 5 bases, V lost 2 bases, and 3 bases had no gene match. Residents of around 24 US areas, aged roughly 18 to 95 years, made up the participants. The study assigned cohorts using participant-reported clinical history. The protocol was immunoSEQ multiplex PCR, while the TCRdb copy is restricted to in-frame clones and leaves out a portion. The repertoire holds 150,000 to 200,000 clones, with around 80% as singletons. The receptor was isolated from a woman aged 45-59 years with acute COVID-19. V gene TRBV27 combines with J gene TRBJ1-5, with TRBD1 matching 7 bases. Input material: PBMCs or T cells enriched from blood (not recorded which). CDR3 sequence: CASSLGQEDQPQHF. CDR3 coding DNA: TGTGCCAGCAGTTTAGGACAGGAGGATCAGCCCCAGCATTTT.